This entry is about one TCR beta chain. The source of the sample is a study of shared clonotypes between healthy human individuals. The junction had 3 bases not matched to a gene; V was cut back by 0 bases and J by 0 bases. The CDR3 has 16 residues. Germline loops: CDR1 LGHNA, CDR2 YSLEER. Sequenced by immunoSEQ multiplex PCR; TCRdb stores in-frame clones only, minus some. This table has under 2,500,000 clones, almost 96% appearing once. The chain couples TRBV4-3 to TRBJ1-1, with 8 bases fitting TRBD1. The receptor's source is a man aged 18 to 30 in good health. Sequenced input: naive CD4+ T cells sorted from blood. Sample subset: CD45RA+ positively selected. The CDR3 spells CASSQEPTGVNTEAFF. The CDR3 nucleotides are TGCGCCAGCAGCCAAGAACCGACAGGGGTGAACACTGAAGCTTTCTTT.